Below, one T cell receptor beta chain is given with its context. The entry originates in a study of cytomegalovirus exposure and HLA in healthy donors. Clones were sequenced by immunoSEQ multiplex PCR, and TCRdb holds only the in-frame ones, with some missing. The sample yields roughly 130,000 clones, roughly 91% seen once. Germline CDR1 is MNHEY and CDR2 is SVGAGI. The length of the CDR3 is 13 residues. The ends were cut back, 6 bases at V and 8 bases at J, with 14 bases in the middle. The sequenced sample was PBMCs. This chain connects TRBV6-5 to TRBJ2-1; possible D gene TRBD1, 5 bases. The sequence was obtained from a man aged 30 to 39 in good health and CMV-seronegative. CDR3 sequence: CASRPGYADEQFF. In DNA, the CDR3 is TGTGCCAGCAGGCCAGGGTACGCAGATGAGCAGTTCTTC.